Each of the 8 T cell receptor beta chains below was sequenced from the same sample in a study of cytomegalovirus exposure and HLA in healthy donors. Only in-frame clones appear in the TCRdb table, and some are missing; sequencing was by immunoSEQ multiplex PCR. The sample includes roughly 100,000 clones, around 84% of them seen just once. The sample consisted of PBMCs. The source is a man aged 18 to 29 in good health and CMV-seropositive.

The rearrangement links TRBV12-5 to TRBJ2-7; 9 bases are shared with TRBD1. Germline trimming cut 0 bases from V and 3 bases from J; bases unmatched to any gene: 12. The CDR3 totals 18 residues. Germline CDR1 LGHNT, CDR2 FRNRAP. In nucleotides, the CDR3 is TGTGCTAGTGGTTTGGTCCGAGGGGGGGACAGGGATAACTACGAGCAGTACGTC. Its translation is CASGLVRGGDRDNYEQYV.

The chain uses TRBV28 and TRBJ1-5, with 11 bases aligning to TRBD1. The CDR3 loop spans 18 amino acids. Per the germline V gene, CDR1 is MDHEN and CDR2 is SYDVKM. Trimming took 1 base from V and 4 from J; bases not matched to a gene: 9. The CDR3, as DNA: TGTGCCAGCAGTTTATTAAGTCGGGGGACAGGGGGTAATCAGCCCCAGCATTTT. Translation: CASSLLSRGTGGNQPQHF.

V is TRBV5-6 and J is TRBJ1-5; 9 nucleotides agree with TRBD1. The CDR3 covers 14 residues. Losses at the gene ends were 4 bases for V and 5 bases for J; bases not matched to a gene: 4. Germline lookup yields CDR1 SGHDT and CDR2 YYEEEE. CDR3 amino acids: CASSVQGAYQPQHF. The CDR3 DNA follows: TGTGCCAGCAGCGTACAGGGGGCGTATCAGCCCCAGCATTTT.

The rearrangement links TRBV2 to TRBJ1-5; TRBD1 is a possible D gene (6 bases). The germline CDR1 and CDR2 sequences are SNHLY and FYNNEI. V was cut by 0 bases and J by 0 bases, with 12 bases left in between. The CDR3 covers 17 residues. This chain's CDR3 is CASSEAWGPNSNQPQHF. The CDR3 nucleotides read TGTGCCAGCAGTGAAGCTTGGGGGCCTAATAGCAATCAGCCCCAGCATTTT.

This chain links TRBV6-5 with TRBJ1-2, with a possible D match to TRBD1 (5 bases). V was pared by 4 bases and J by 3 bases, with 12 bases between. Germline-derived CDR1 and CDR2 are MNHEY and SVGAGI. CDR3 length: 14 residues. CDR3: CASSWGTGDYGYTF. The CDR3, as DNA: TGTGCCAGCAGTTGGGGGACGGGGGACTATGGCTACACCTTC.

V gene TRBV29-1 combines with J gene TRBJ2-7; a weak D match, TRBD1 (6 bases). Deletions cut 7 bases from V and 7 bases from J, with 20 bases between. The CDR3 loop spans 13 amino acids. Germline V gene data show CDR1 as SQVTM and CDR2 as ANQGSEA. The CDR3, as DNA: TGCAGCGCAGACTATAGGGGGAAGGGGGAGCAGTACTTC. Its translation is CSADYRGKGEQYF.

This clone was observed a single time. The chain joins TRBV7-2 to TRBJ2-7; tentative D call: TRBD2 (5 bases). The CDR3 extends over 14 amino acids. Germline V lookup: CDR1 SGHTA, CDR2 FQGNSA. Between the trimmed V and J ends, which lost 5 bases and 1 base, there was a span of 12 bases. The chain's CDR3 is CASSPQRASYEQYF. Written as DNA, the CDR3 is TGTGCCAGCAGCCCGCAGAGGGCGTCCTACGAGCAGTACTTC.

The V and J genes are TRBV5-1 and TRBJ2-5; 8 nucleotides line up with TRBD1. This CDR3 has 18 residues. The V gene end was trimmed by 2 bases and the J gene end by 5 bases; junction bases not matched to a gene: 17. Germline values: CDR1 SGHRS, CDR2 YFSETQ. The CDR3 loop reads CASSLLRDTGGLEETQYF. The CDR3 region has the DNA TGCGCCAGCAGCTTACTTCGGGACACAGGGGGTTTGGAGGAGACCCAGTACTTC.